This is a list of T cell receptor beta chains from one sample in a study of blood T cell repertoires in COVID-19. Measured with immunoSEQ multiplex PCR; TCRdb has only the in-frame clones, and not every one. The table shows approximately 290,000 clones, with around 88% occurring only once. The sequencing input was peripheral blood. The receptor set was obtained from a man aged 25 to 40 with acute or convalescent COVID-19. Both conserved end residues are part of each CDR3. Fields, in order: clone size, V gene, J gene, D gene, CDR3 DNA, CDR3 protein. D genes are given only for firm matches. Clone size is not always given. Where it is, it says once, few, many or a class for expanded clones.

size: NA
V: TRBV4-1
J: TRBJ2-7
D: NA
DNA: TGCGCCAGCAGCCAACTACGGAGTTTTCGGTCTTATAGCTCCTACGAGCAGTACTTC
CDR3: CASSQLRSFRSYSSYEQYF

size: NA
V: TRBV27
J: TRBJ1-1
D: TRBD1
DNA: TGTGCCAGCAGTTACGTCAGGGGGACTGAAGCTTTCTTT
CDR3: CASSYVRGTEAFF

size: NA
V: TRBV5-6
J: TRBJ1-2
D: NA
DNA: TGTGCCAGCAGCTTAGGCAGGGATGATGGCTACACCTTC
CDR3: CASSLGRDDGYTF

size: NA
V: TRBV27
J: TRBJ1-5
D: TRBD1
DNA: TGTGCCAGCAGTTCATCCTACGGGACAGGGGAATCTAGGATGGATTTT
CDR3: CASSSSYGTGESRMDF

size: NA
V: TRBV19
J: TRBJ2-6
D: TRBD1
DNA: TGTGCCAGTAGAGACAGGGGCACCCGTCATTTGGGGGCCAACGTCCTGACTTTC
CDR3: CASRDRGTRHLGANVLTF

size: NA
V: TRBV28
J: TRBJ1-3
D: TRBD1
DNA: TGTGCCAGCAGTTTATTGGGACAGGGCTTCACCTCTGGAAACACCATATATTTT
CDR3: CASSLLGQGFTSGNTIYF

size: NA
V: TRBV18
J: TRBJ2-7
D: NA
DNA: TGTGCCAGCTCACCACCGTCCGGGAGCTCCTACGAGCAGTACTTC
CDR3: CASSPPSGSSYEQYF

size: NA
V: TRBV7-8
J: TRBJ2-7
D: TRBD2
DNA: TGTGCCAGCAGCTTAGTAAGGGCCCAGCGGGGATACGAGCAGTACTTC
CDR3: CASSLVRAQRGYEQYF

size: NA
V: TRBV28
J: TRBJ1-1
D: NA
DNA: TGTGCCAGCAGTTTAAGGTTCGGGAGATCGAACACTGAAGCTTTCTTT
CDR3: CASSLRFGRSNTEAFF

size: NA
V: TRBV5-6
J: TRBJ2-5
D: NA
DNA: TGTGCCAGCAGCTTGGGTAGGGGCGAGACCCAGTACTTC
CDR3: CASSLGRGETQYF

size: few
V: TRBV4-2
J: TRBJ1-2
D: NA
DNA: TGTGCCAGCAGTAAAAACAGCGGAGCTAACTATGGCTACACCTTC
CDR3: CASSKNSGANYGYTF

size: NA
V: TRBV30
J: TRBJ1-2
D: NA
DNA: TGTGCCTGGAGGAAGGTAGCGGGGGATAACTATGGCTACACCTTC
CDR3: CAWRKVAGDNYGYTF

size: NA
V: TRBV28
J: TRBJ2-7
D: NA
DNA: TGTGCCAGCAGTTTCCAAGACAGTAGGGTCGACGAGCAGTACTTC
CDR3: CASSFQDSRVDEQYF

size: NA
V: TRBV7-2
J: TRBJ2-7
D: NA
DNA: TGTGCCAGCAGCTACCGAGCGACAGGCTCCTACGAGCAGTACTTC
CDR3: CASSYRATGSYEQYF

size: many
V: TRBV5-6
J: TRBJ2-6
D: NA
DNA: TGTGCCAGCAGCTTAGAGGGATCAGGGGTCTCTGGGGCCAACGTCCTGACTTTC
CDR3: CASSLEGSGVSGANVLTF

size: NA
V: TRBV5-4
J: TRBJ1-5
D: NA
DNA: TGTGCCAGCAGCTTGTACGGGAGGGGCCAGCCCCAGCATTTT
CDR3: CASSLYGRGQPQHF

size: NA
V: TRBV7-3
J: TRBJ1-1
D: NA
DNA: TGTGCCAGCAGCTTAGACGCGGCTACTGAAGCTTTCTTT
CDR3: CASSLDAATEAFF

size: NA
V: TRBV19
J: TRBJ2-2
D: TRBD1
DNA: TGTGCCAGTACCCCCCGACAGGGGGAATTCGGGGAGCTGTTTTTT
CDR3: CASTPRQGEFGELFF

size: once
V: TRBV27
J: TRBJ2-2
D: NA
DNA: TGTGCCAGCAGTTCCACCGGGACTGGGATTACCGGGGAGCTGTTTTTT
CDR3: CASSSTGTGITGELFF

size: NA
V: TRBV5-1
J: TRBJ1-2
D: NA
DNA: TGCGCCAGCAGCTTGTCAGGGAACTCCTATGGCTACACCTTC
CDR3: CASSLSGNSYGYTF

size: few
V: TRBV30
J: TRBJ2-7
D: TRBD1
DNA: TGTGCCGGATTACAGGGGGCTGGAGAGCAGTACTTC
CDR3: CAGLQGAGEQYF

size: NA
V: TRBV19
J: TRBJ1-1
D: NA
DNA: TGTGCCAGTAGTATCAGGGGCCGGGAGGGTGAAGCTTTCTTT
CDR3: CASSIRGREGEAFF

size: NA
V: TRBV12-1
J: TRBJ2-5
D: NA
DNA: TGTGCCAGCAGCTTTGTTACTAGCGGGGGGAACCAAGAGACCCAGTACTTC
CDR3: CASSFVTSGGNQETQYF

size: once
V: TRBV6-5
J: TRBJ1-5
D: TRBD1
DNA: TGTGCCAGCAGTTACACGGGACAGTCGTGGCAGCCCCAGCATTTT
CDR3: CASSYTGQSWQPQHF

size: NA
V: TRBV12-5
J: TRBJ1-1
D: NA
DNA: TGTGCTAGTGGTAAAGGGAGCTGGAACACTGAAGCTTTCTTT
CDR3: CASGKGSWNTEAFF

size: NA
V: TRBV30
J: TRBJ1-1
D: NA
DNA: TGTGCCTGGAGTTTGGAAGGGGCTGAAGCTTTCTTT
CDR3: CAWSLEGAEAFF

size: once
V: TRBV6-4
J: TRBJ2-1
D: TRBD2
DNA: TGTGCCAGCAGTGAGCGGGAGGCCAATGAGCAGTTCTTC
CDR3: CASSEREANEQFF

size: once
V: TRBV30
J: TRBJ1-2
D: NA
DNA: TGTGCCTGGAGTCCGAAAGTAGCAGGGGCCTACTATGGCTACACCTTC
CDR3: CAWSPKVAGAYYGYTF

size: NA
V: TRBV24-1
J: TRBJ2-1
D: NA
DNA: TGTGCCACCAGTGATTTAAAGGGAGCTGGGGATGAGCAGTTCTTC
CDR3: CATSDLKGAGDEQFF

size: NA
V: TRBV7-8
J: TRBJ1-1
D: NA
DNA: TGTGCCAGCAGTCAATCAGGGTACACAAAGAACACTGAAGCTTTCTTT
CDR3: CASSQSGYTKNTEAFF

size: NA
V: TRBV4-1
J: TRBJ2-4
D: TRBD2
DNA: TGCGCCAGCAGCTTCCTGAGCGGGGGCTGGGACATTCAGTACTTC
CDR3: CASSFLSGGWDIQYF

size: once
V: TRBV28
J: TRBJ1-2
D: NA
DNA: TGTGCCAGCAGTTTTACTGACTATGGCTACACCTTC
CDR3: CASSFTDYGYTF

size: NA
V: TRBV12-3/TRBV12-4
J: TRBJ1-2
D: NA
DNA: TGTGCCAGCAGTTTAGACAGGGTAGGCTACACCTTC
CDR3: CASSLDRVGYTF

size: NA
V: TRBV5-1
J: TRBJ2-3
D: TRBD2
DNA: TGCGCCAGCAGCTCGGTCCTAGCGGCCACAGATACGCAGTATTTT
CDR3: CASSSVLAATDTQYF

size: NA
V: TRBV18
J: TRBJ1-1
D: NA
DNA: TGTGCCAGCGCTTCCTGGACAGTGAACACTGAAGCTTTCTTT
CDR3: CASASWTVNTEAFF

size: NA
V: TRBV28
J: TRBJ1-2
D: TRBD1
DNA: TGTGCCAGCAGTTACGGGACAGGGAGCTTCTATGGCTACACCTTC
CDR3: CASSYGTGSFYGYTF

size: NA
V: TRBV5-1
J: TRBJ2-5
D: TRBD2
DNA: TGCGCCAGCAGCACTCGGGGGGTACAAGAGACCCAGTACTTC
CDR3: CASSTRGVQETQYF

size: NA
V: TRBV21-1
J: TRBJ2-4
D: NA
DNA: TGTGCCAGCAACACTAGCGGGAGGGGGCACAAAAACATTCAGTACTTC
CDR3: CASNTSGRGHKNIQYF

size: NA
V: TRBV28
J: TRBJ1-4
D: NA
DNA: TGTGCCAGCAGTTCCTGGCGGGGCGGGGCTGGTTTTGAAAAACTGTTTTTT
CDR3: CASSSWRGGAGFEKLFF

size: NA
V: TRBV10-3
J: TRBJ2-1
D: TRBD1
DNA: TGTGCCATCAGTGGCACCCCGACAGGGCAGATGTTGCTCTACAATGAGCAGTTCTTC
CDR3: CAISGTPTGQMLLYNEQFF

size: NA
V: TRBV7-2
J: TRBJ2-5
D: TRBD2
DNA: TGTGCCAGCAGCTTAGTATTCGGGGGGGAGACCCAGTACTTC
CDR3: CASSLVFGGETQYF

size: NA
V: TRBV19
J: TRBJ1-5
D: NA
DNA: TGTGCCAGTAGTGCGACAGGTATTAATCAGCCCCAGCATTTT
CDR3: CASSATGINQPQHF

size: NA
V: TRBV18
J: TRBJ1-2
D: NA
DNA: TGTGCCAGCTCACCCAGAGGGTATGGCTACACCTTC
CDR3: CASSPRGYGYTF

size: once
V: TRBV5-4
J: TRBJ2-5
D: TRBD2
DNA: TGTGCCAGCAGCTTGGCCGCGGGGGGGCGAGAGACCCAGTACTTC
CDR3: CASSLAAGGRETQYF

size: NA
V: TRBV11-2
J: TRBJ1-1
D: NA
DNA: TGTGCCAGCAGCCGCCACGGGGACACTGAAGCTTTCTTT
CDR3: CASSRHGDTEAFF

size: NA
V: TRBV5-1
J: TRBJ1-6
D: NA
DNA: TGCGCCAGCAGCTTGGCCCACAGGGAAAATTCACCCCTCCACTTT
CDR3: CASSLAHRENSPLHF

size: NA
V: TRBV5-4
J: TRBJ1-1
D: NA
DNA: TGTGCCAGCAGCTCGACACAGGGAAACAATGAAGCTTTCTTT
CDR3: CASSSTQGNNEAFF

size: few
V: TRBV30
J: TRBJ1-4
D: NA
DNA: TGTGCCTGGAGTGTTCAGGGTTCGGAAAAACTGTTTTTT
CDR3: CAWSVQGSEKLFF

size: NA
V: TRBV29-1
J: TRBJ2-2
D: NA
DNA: TGCAGCGTTGAATGGGGGACAGGGGAGCTGTTTTTT
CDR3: CSVEWGTGELFF

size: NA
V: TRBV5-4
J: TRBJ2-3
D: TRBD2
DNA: TGTGCCAGCAGCTTGGATTTGGCTAGCGGGGGAACAAATACGCAGTATTTT
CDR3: CASSLDLASGGTNTQYF

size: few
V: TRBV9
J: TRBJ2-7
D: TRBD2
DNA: TGTGCCAGCAGCGCGTCAGCGGGACCCTTATACGAGCAGTACTTC
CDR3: CASSASAGPLYEQYF